The entry that follows covers one T cell receptor (beta chain) sequence. Antigen: not known. The entry originates in a study of identical twins. One entry per CDR3 protein results from TCRdb running MiXCR on the 5' RACE reads. The data contain hundreds of thousands of distinct CDR3 sequences, 12% of them singletons. Only healthy Caucasians were enrolled as donors. Notes on the study in general: Twins' surplus sharing was weaker for beta out-of-frame sequences. The abundant beta clonotypes from cord blood had fewer insertions, and memory repertoires had none of this.

From germline, CDR1 is SGHDN and CDR2 FVKESK. The CDR3 covers 14 residues. V was pared by 2 bases and J by 2 bases, with 9 bases between. The data were also submitted as part of a second study, on yellow fever vaccine responses in identical twins.

The clonotype originates from a woman under 30 in good health. The sequenced sample was PBMCs. The chain has TRBV14 and TRBJ1-2, with no clear D. CDR3 amino acids: CASSQLTENYGYTF. DNA for the CDR3: TGTGCCAGCAGCCAACTGACGGAGAACTATGGCTACACCTTC.